The present T cell receptor beta chain was sequenced within a study of shared clonotypes between healthy human individuals. As for the study in general: Every donor yielded three CD4 naive, three CD4 memory, two CD8 naive and one CD8 memory plate. Study results and limitations: Four donors shared roughly 5% of their naive CD4 clonotypes.

Trimming took 4 bases from V and 7 from J, leaving 20 bases between them. The CDR3 extends over 16 amino acids. From germline, CDR1 is LNHDA and CDR2 SQIVND (reference sequence). Of note for this clone: Antigen: not known.

As defined, naive CD8 cells were CD45RO-negative and positively selected for CCR7, with terminally differentiated effector memory CD45RA+ cells excluded. Measured with immunoSEQ multiplex PCR; TCRdb has only the in-frame clones, and not every one. This sample carries around 2,000,000 clones, around 93% of them seen once, and the ten largest clones take roughly 1.7%. The clonotype comes from a man aged 18 to 30 in good health. Some clones in this sample may be carry-over from other donors' samples. Input material: naive CD8+ T cells from PBMCs. The rearrangement links TRBV19 to TRBJ1-3, with D maybe TRBD1 (5 bases). In nucleotides, the CDR3 is TGTGCCAGTAGTAACCCTACCGGGACGGAGCGGAACACCATATATTTT. Translating gives CASSNPTGTERNTIYF.